Below are 5 T cell receptor beta chains sequenced from a single sample in a study of blood T cell repertoires in COVID-19. Generated by immunoSEQ multiplex PCR, the TCRdb table keeps only in-frame clones and is missing some. The sample has approximately 200,000 clones, 84% seen once. Sequencing was carried out using peripheral blood. The receptors come from a woman aged 80 or over with COVID-19, enrolled during active disease.

This clone has just a few counts. V gene TRBV6-6 combines with J gene TRBJ1-1; TRBD1 aligns across 7 bases. After removal of 4 bases from V and 3 bases from J, the junction contained 8 bases not matched to a gene. This CDR3 has 15 amino acids. Germline V gene sequence: CDR1 MNHNY, CDR2 SVGAGI (reference sequence). The CDR3 spells CASSFTGAQDTEAFF. In nucleotides, the CDR3 is TGTGCCAGCAGTTTTACAGGGGCCCAGGACACTGAAGCTTTCTTT.

The chain combines TRBV24-1 with TRBJ2-6, with 8 nucleotides matching TRBD1. The CDR3 has 15 amino acids. Trimming cost V 10 bases and J 1 base; bases outside gene matches: 5. Per germline, CDR1 KGHDR and CDR2 SFDVKD. CDR3 nucleotide sequence: TGTGCCACGGGACAGGTAACGTCTGGGGCCAACGTCCTGACTTTC. It specifies CATGQVTSGANVLTF.

The chain is built from TRBV28 and TRBJ2-4; TRBD1 is a possible D gene (6 bases). The germline V gene has CDR1 MDHEN and CDR2 SYDVKM. The ends were cut back, 4 bases at V and 0 bases at J, with 13 bases in the middle. This CDR3 has 16 residues. The CDR3 coding sequence is TGTGCCAGCAGTTCACAGGGACACGTAGCCAAAAACATTCAGTACTTC. Protein: CASSSQGHVAKNIQYF.

This chain connects TRBV7-6 to TRBJ2-2; no clear D gene. The V end was cut by 1 base, the J end by 5 bases, with 5 bases between. The CDR3 loop spans 13 amino acids. Germline V gene data show CDR1 as SGHVS and CDR2 as FNYEAQ. CDR3 sequence: CASSLGSTGELFF. For the CDR3, the DNA is TGTGCCAGCAGCTTAGGGAGTACCGGGGAGCTGTTTTTT. The full variable domain, rest sourced from reference TRBV7-6 and TRBJ2-2, is GAGVSQSPRYKVTKRGQDVALRCDPISGHVSLYWYRQALGQGPEFLTYFNYEAQQDKSGLPNDRFSAERPEGSISTLTIQRTEQRDSAMYRCASSLGSTGELFFGEGSRLTVL.

V is TRBV6-6 and J is TRBJ2-3; no definite D call. Trimming took off 0 bases at V and 2 bases at J, with 9 bases between the two ends. The CDR3 extends over 15 amino acids. CDR1 and CDR2 from the germline V gene are MNHNY and SVGAGI (reference sequence). This CDR3 reads CASSYSKQNTDTQYF. The CDR3 DNA follows: TGTGCCAGCAGTTACTCGAAACAGAACACAGATACGCAGTATTTT.